Presented here are 11 T cell receptor beta chains from one specimen sequenced in a study of T cell responses to AZD1222 COVID-19 vaccine (dated by TCRdb to the early 2020s). Read against the paper, the sample's time point label means: about 28 days (+/-7) after the second vaccine dose. Library preparation used the immunoSEQ multiplex PCR assay. What TCRdb holds here is the immuneACCESS table cut down to in-frame rearrangements. Part of the clones is not present; checked against another copy, under half of the missing clones reflect an unresolved V gene, and the others are unexplained. Across this sample there are approximately 150,000 clones, with less than 95% seen only once. Of the sample, about 5.9% is held by the ten largest clones. The specimen was peripheral blood, collected 28 days after the second AZD1222 dose. The receptors here all came from an adult who received the AZD1222 COVID-19 vaccine.

The chain uses TRBV11-3 and TRBJ2-1; TRBD1 or TRBD2 may be the D gene (5 bases each). This CDR3 is 15 amino acids long. Looked up from germline, CDR1 is SGHNT and CDR2 is YENEEA. V was pared by 0 bases and J by 2 bases, with 8 bases between. As DNA, the CDR3 is TGTGCCAGCAGCTTAGATGGGGGTACCTACAATGAGCAGTTCTTC. This gives the protein CASSLDGGTYNEQFF.

This CDR3 is CASSLGGQATYEQYF. The CDR3 DNA sequence: TGTGCCAGCAGTTTAGGAGGACAGGCAACCTACGAGCAGTACTTC. The chain links TRBV28 to TRBJ2-7, with 7 bases aligning to TRBD1. V shed 2 bases, J shed 2 bases, and the junction held 6 bases outside the gene matches. CDR3 size: 15 residues. Germline V gene data show CDR1 as MDHEN and CDR2 as SYDVKM.

This chain links TRBV28 with TRBJ1-2; TRBD1 aligns across 8 bases. The junction had 9 bases not matched to a gene; V was cut back by 2 bases and J by 4 bases. This CDR3 region has 16 residues. Germline lookup yields CDR1 MDHEN and CDR2 SYDVKM. The CDR3 here is CASSLTVGQGGYGYTF. DNA for the CDR3: TGTGCCAGCAGTTTAACCGTCGGACAGGGAGGCTATGGCTACACCTTC.

The rearrangement joins TRBV28 to TRBJ2-2; D uncertain. The V end lost 1 base, the J end lost 6 bases, and 9 bases lay between the germline ends. Germline CDR1 reads MDHEN; CDR2 reads SYDVKM. The CDR3 spans 14 residues. As DNA, the CDR3 is TGTGCCAGCAGTTTATCCGGGTCGGCCGGGGAGCTGTTTTTT. This gives the protein CASSLSGSAGELFF.

V and J are TRBV19 and TRBJ2-2, with 9 bases aligning to TRBD2. V lost 6 bases to trimming and J lost 3 bases; unmatched junction nucleotides: 5. This CDR3 spans 15 amino acids. Per the germline V gene, CDR1 is LNHDA and CDR2 is SQIVND (reference sequence). CDR3 DNA: TGTGCCAGTAGAGTGACTAGCGGTTACACCGGGGAGCTGTTTTTT. Its translation: CASRVTSGYTGELFF.

This clone came up once. This rearrangement joins TRBV6-5 to TRBJ2-1; 7 nucleotides match TRBD2. Trimming removed 0 bases from V and 2 bases from J; junction bases left unmatched: 1. This CDR3 is built from 15 residues. Germline V gene lookup returns CDR1 MNHEY and CDR2 SVGAGI. The CDR3 bases are TGTGCCAGCAGTTACTCGGGGGGGGCCTACAATGAGCAGTTCTTC. The encoded protein is CASSYSGGAYNEQFF.

The chain recombines TRBV28 with TRBJ1-5; D is uncertain. Trimming removed 1 base from V and 6 bases from J, with 16 bases in between. Germline CDR1 MDHEN, CDR2 SYDVKM. The CDR3 covers 16 residues. CDR3 residues: CASSLSRPLSGQPQHF. CDR3 bases: TGTGCCAGCAGTTTATCGCGGCCGTTGAGTGGTCAGCCCCAGCATTTT. The whole variable domain, filled in from reference TRBV28 and TRBJ1-5, reads DVKVTQSSRYLVKRTGEKVFLECVQDMDHENMFWYRQDPGLGLRLIYFSYDVKMKEKGDIPEGYSVSREKKERFSLILESASTNQTSMYLCASSLSRPLSGQPQHFGDGTRLSIL.

The chain combines TRBV7-9 with TRBJ2-5; TRBD2 might be the D (5 bases). CDR1 SEHNR and CDR2 FQNEAQ come from the germline V gene (reference sequence). The CDR3 is made up of 15 amino acids. The V end was cut by 0 bases, the J end by 0 bases, with 8 bases between. This chain's CDR3 is CASSLAPGNQETQYF. CDR3 sequence (DNA): TGTGCCAGCAGCTTAGCACCGGGAAACCAAGAGACCCAGTACTTC.

This clone appeared once. The chain is built from TRBV13 and TRBJ2-1; 10 nucleotides agree with TRBD2. In germline, CDR1 is PRHDT, CDR2 FYEKMQ (reference sequence). This CDR3 has 18 amino acids. Trimming cost V 3 bases and J 0 bases; bases outside gene matches: 8. The CDR3 DNA is TGTGCCAGCAGCTTGGCACTAGCGGGATGGAGCTCCTACAATGAGCAGTTCTTC. Its translation: CASSLALAGWSSYNEQFF.

The V gene is TRBV3-1 (or the pseudogene TRBV3-2), the J gene TRBJ1-2; D gene unclear. V was trimmed by 0 bases and J by 0 bases, leaving 14 bases between them. CDR1 and CDR2 (germline): LGHDT, YNNKEL (reference sequence). This CDR3 is 17 amino acids long. The CDR3 bases are TGTGCCAGCAGCCAAGATTGGGCAGTGGATTCTAACTATGGCTACACCTTC. It encodes CASSQDWAVDSNYGYTF.

V gene TRBV19 combines with J gene TRBJ1-5; the match to TRBD1 covers 8 bases. The V and J ends lost 0 bases and 0 bases, in that order; junction bases with no gene match: 7. The germline gives CDR1 LNHDA, CDR2 SQIVND (reference sequence). The CDR3 runs 18 residues. The CDR3 is CASSIDQGAQGSNQPQHF. CDR3 bases: TGTGCCAGTAGTATAGATCAGGGGGCGCAGGGTAGCAATCAGCCCCAGCATTTT.